This T cell receptor (beta chain) emerged from a study of blood T cell repertoires in COVID-19. Overall study context: T cells, B-cell-depleted T cells, or PBMCs supplied cDNA or gDNA.

Profiling relied on immunoSEQ multiplex PCR, and the TCRdb table lists in-frame clones only, not all of them. The sample gives 85,000 or so clones, around 86% of which show up once; 25% to 30% is in the top ten. CDR1 and CDR2 (germline): GTSNPN, SVGIG (reference sequence). This CDR3 has 12 residues. V was shortened by 4 bases and J by 4 bases, with 11 bases between the two germline ends. The clonotype comes from a man in his fifties with active or convalescent COVID-19. The chain is built from TRBV30 and TRBJ2-7; TRBD1 might be the D (5 bases). Input material: peripheral blood. The DNA for the CDR3 is TGTGCCTGGACCCCAGGGTTTTACGAGCAGTACTTC. It codes for CAWTPGFYEQYF.